The next 24 T cell receptor beta chains were all read from a single sample in a study of Graves' ophthalmopathy and Graves' hyperthyroidism. The sequenced template was RNA, covering the TCR beta CDR3 region. The library came from an HTBI-primed first-round RT-PCR and a second-round multiplex PCR. A single record per CDR3 protein comes from TCRdb applying MiXCR to the multiplex PCR reads. The sample lists 240,000 or so distinct CDR3 sequences, about 47% occurring once. The sample was peripheral blood. The receptor source for this set is an adult man with Graves' ophthalmopathy.

This chain connects TRBV12-3 or TRBV12-4 to TRBJ2-7, with a possible D match to TRBD2 (5 bases). The CDR3 spans 15 residues. Trimming stripped 6 bases from V and 2 bases from J, with 17 bases between. In nucleotides, the CDR3 is TGTGCCAGCAGCGCAGAGCCGGGGTCAACCTACGAGCAGTACTTC. Its translation is CASSAEPGSTYEQYF.

The rearrangement joins TRBV7-9 to TRBJ2-7; unclear D gene. Germline V CDR1 and CDR2: SEHNR, FQNEAQ (reference sequence). Trimming removed 1 base at V and 4 bases at J, with 14 bases between. The CDR3 is 15 amino acids. In DNA, the CDR3 is TGTGCCAGCAGCTTAGGAGCGTTCTTGGGATACGAGCAGTACTTC. Translated, it gives CASSLGAFLGYEQYF.

V is TRBV7-6 and J is TRBJ2-7; D is unclear. CDR1 is SGHVS and CDR2 is FNYEAQ in the germline V gene. The germline V and J ends were trimmed by 3 bases and 0 bases, with 12 bases remaining between them. This CDR3 spans 15 amino acids. In nucleotides, the CDR3 is TGTGCCAGCAGCTTGGCGGCAGGTGGCTCCTACGAGCAGTACTTC. This translates into CASSLAAGGSYEQYF.

The CDR3 region has the DNA TGTGCCAGCAGCCCCCTGGACAGAGCAGAGACCCAGTACTTC. Protein: CASSPLDRAETQYF. This chain joins TRBV9 and TRBJ2-5, with D possibly being TRBD1 (6 bases). Germline V gene data show CDR1 as SGDLS and CDR2 as YYNGEE. The V end was cut by 4 bases, the J end by 4 bases, with 14 bases between. The CDR3 is 14 residues long. Complete variable domain (other parts from reference TRBV9 and TRBJ2-5): DSGVTQTPKHLITATGQRVTLRCSPRSGDLSVYWYQQSLDQGLQFLIQYYNGEERAKGNILERFSAQQFPDLHSELNLSSLELGDSALYFCASSPLDRAETQYFGPGTRLLVL.

V is TRBV12-3 or TRBV12-4 and J is TRBJ1-1; D call uncertain. The V end was cut by 7 bases, the J end by 1 base, with 13 bases between. The CDR3 totals 14 residues. CDR3 coding DNA: TGTGCCAGCAAGAAGGACCCAGCGAACACTGAAGCTTTCTTT. Residues: CASKKDPANTEAFF.

The chain has TRBV7-4 and TRBJ1-5; tentative D call: TRBD1 (5 bases). V was shortened by 5 bases and J by 0 bases, with 11 bases between the two germline ends. This CDR3 is built from 15 residues. Germline V gene lookup returns CDR1 SGHVT and CDR2 SQSDAQ. The CDR3 region has the DNA TGTGCCAGCAGCCAGGGCCCTAATAGCAATCAGCCCCAGCATTTT. It codes for CASSQGPNSNQPQHF.

This sequence joins TRBV7-9 and TRBJ1-2; TRBD1 matches at 7 bases. This CDR3 has 14 amino acids. With 3 bases clipped from V and 6 bases from J, the junction kept 7 bases outside the gene matches. Germline values: CDR1 SEHNR, CDR2 FQNEAQ (reference sequence). The CDR3 is CASSFVGQGDGYTF. The CDR3 bases are TGTGCCAGCAGCTTTGTGGGGCAGGGGGATGGCTACACCTTC.

This sequence joins TRBV24-1 and TRBJ1-5, with a possible D match to TRBD1 (6 bases). Trimming pared 9 bases from V and 1 base from J, leaving 9 bases between. The CDR3 is 13 amino acids. The germline CDR1 and CDR2 sequences are KGHDR and SFDVKD. In nucleotides, the CDR3 is TGTGCCACCGAACAGGGAAGCAATCAGCCCCAGCATTTT. Translation: CATEQGSNQPQHF.

The chain is built from TRBV12-5 and TRBJ1-4, with no clear D. Germline V CDR1 and CDR2: LGHNT, FRNRAP. The CDR3 runs to 15 residues. CDR3 coding DNA: TGTGCCATCAGTCCCGGAGTACCGCCTAATGAAAAACTGTTTTTT. Its translation is CAISPGVPPNEKLFF.

This clonotype showed up just a few times. The chain joins TRBV24-1 to TRBJ2-7; D perhaps matches TRBD2 (5 bases). The CDR3 sequence is 13 residues long. Trimming stripped 7 bases from V and 0 bases from J, with 9 bases between. The germline V gene has CDR1 KGHDR and CDR2 SFDVKD. Here the CDR3 reads CATSGGTSYEQYF. CDR3 bases: TGTGCCACCAGCGGAGGTACCTCCTACGAGCAGTACTTC.

There are a few counts of this clonotype. The rearrangement uses TRBV7-9 and TRBJ1-2, with 9 bases matching TRBD1. Germline trimming cut 5 bases from V and 4 bases from J; bases unmatched to any gene: 2. CDR3 size: 13 residues. Per germline, CDR1 SEHNR and CDR2 FQNEAQ (reference sequence). The CDR3: CASSIQGAYGYTF. The CDR3 region has the DNA TGTGCCAGCAGCATACAGGGGGCCTATGGCTACACCTTC.

The chain joins TRBV9 to TRBJ1-6, with a possible D match to TRBD1 (6 bases). This CDR3 has 15 residues. Germline V gene lookup returns CDR1 SGDLS and CDR2 YYNGEE. V dropped 4 bases and J dropped 7 bases, with 15 bases sitting between them. The CDR3 coding sequence is TGTGCCAGCAGCCATCTTACAGGGAGGAATTCACCCCTCCACTTT. Protein sequence: CASSHLTGRNSPLHF.

The chain links TRBV9 to TRBJ1-4; TRBD1 matches at 7 bases. Germline trimming cut 3 bases from V and 8 bases from J; bases unmatched to any gene: 7. CDR1 is SGDLS and CDR2 is YYNGEE in the germline V gene. CDR3 length: 14 amino acids. In DNA, the CDR3 is TGTGCCAGCAGCGGGGGACAGAGAGGGGAAAAACTGTTTTTT. Translated: CASSGGQRGEKLFF. The variable domain in full, completed from reference TRBV9 and TRBJ1-4, reads DSGVTQTPKHLITATGQRVTLRCSPRSGDLSVYWYQQSLDQGLQFLIQYYNGEERAKGNILERFSAQQFPDLHSELNLSSLELGDSALYFCASSGGQRGEKLFFGSGTQLSVL.

This clonotype was seen ten or more times. V is TRBV24-1 and J is TRBJ1-2; TRBD1 matches 10 bases. V dropped 3 bases and J dropped 7; count of bases not matched to a gene: 10. This CDR3 region has 16 residues. Germline-derived CDR1 and CDR2 are KGHDR and SFDVKD. CDR3 protein: CATSDDTGTGEGGYTF. For the CDR3, the DNA is TGTGCCACCAGTGATGACACCGGGACAGGGGAAGGTGGCTACACCTTC.

This clonotype was recorded once. V is TRBV11-1 and J is TRBJ1-3; maybe TRBD1 (6 bases). The CDR3 loop spans 15 amino acids. Trimming stripped 3 bases from V and 5 bases from J, with 14 bases between. CDR1 SGHAT and CDR2 FQDESV come from the germline V gene (reference sequence). This CDR3 reads CASSLGSGARNTIYF. The CDR3 nucleotides read TGTGCCAGCAGCTTGGGGTCGGGGGCTAGAAACACCATATATTTT.

This clonotype has only a few counts. The CDR3 sequence is CASRDRGNEKLFF. CDR3 DNA sequence: TGTGCCAGCAGGGACAGGGGGAATGAAAAACTGTTTTTT. The V call is TRBV2, the J call TRBJ1-4; TRBD1 agrees at 10 bases. The CDR3 is made up of 13 amino acids. V shed 6 bases, J shed 5 bases, and the junction held 0 bases outside the gene matches. CDR1 is SNHLY, CDR2 FYNNEI, per germline. Full variable domain (remainder filled in from reference TRBV2 and TRBJ1-4): EPEVTQTPSHQVTQMGQEVILRCVPISNHLYFYWYRQILGQKVEFLVSFYNNEISEKSEIFDDQFSVERPDGSNFTLKIRSTKLEDSAMYFCASRDRGNEKLFFGSGTQLSVL.

This clonotype occurred many times. The rearrangement joins TRBV25-1 to TRBJ2-6; D gene unclear. Germline values: CDR1 MGHDK, CDR2 SYGVNS. CDR3 length: 15 amino acids. V was shortened by 3 bases and J by 4 bases, with 10 bases between the two germline ends. Written as DNA, the CDR3 is TGTGCCAGCAGTGAGCCGGGTTCAGGGGCCAACGTCCTGACTTTC. It yields the protein CASSEPGSGANVLTF.

The sample holds a few counts of this clonotype. The V and J genes are TRBV2 and TRBJ2-5; the match to TRBD2 covers 7 bases. Germline CDR1 reads SNHLY; CDR2 reads FYNNEI. V lost 7 bases, J lost 1 base, and 6 bases stayed unmatched. The CDR3 spans 14 residues. DNA of the CDR3: TGTGCCAGCACGCCTAGCGGAACCCAAGAGACCCAGTACTTC. As protein: CASTPSGTQETQYF.

This rearrangement joins TRBV7-9 to TRBJ1-1; no clear D gene. This CDR3 region has 14 residues. CDR1 and CDR2 (germline): SEHNR, FQNEAQ (reference sequence). V was shortened by 4 bases and J by 2 bases, with 11 bases between the two germline ends. The CDR3 nucleotides are TGTGCCAGCAGCTCCCCTAAGTACAACACTGAAGCTTTCTTT. Its protein is CASSSPKYNTEAFF.

The rearrangement joins TRBV20-1 to TRBJ2-7; tentatively, D is TRBD2 (6 bases). Germline V gene data show CDR1 as DFQATT and CDR2 as SNEGSKA (reference sequence). The CDR3 is 14 residues long. Trimming took 3 bases from V and 0 from J, leaving 12 bases between them. The CDR3: CSARPSGYSYEQYF. CDR3 nucleotide sequence: TGCAGTGCTAGGCCCAGCGGGTACTCCTACGAGCAGTACTTC.

As concerns this clonotype: A junction end diverges from the germline sequence, so it may reflect a read error. The chain combines TRBV6-5 with TRBJ1-3, with D unclear. CDR1 and CDR2 from the germline V gene are MNHEY and SVGAGI. The CDR3 spans 16 residues. The CDR3 DNA sequence: TGTGCCAGCACACCCTTGACGGCCTTCTCTGGAGACACCATATATTTT. It is translated as CASTPLTAFSGDTIYF.

This clonotype has only a few counts. Written as DNA, the CDR3 is TGTGCCATCCGAGGGACTAGCGGAAACACCGGGGAGCTGTTTTTT. It encodes CAIRGTSGNTGELFF. This chain connects TRBV10-3 to TRBJ2-2, with TRBD2 matching 11 bases. The germline V gene has CDR1 ENHRY and CDR2 SYGVKD. The CDR3 sequence is 15 residues long. Trimming removed 8 bases from V and 2 bases from J; junction bases left unmatched: 4.

The rearrangement uses TRBV20-1 and TRBJ2-5; 8 bases align to TRBD1. This CDR3 is 12 amino acids long. J gave up 5 bases and V 5 bases, and 4 bases lay outside the gene matches. Looked up from germline, CDR1 is DFQATT and CDR2 is SNEGSKA (reference sequence). The CDR3 DNA reads as TGCAGTGCTTGGACAGGGCGTGAGACCCAGTACTTC. Translation gives CSAWTGRETQYF.

There are a few counts of this clonotype. This rearrangement joins TRBV6-2 or TRBV6-3 to TRBJ2-7, with D possibly called TRBD1 or TRBD2 (6 bases each). V shed 7 bases and J shed 4 bases, with 20 bases lying between them. This CDR3 has 15 residues. CDR1 and CDR2 (germline): MNHEY, SVGEGT. The CDR3 nucleotides are TGTGCCAGCACCTTCGACCGTACAGGGAGGTACGAGCAGTACTTC. It is translated as CASTFDRTGRYEQYF.